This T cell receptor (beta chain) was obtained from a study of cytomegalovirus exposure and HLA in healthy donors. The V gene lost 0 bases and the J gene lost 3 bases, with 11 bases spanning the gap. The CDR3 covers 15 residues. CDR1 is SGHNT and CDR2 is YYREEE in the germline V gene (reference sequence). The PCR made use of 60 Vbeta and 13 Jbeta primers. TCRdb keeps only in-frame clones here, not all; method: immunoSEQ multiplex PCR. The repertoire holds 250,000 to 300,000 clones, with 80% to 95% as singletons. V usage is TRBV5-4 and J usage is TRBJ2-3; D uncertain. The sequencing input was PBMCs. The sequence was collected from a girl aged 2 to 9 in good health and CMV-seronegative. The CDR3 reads CASSLDSPKTDTQYF. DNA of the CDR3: TGTGCCAGCAGCTTGGACTCACCTAAGACAGATACGCAGTATTTT.